Listed below are T cell receptor beta chains from one sample, sequenced in a study of cytomegalovirus exposure and HLA in healthy donors. The method was immunoSEQ multiplex PCR; TCRdb's version includes in-frame clones alone and lacks a portion of them. This repertoire includes under 100,000 clones. Sample: PBMCs. These receptors all stem from a young woman in good health and CMV-seronegative. The CDR3 runs from the conserved cysteine through the conserved F or W.

CASSWTSGGVYEQYF TRBJ2-7 TRBV5-1
CAWSAGLTNQPQHF TRBJ1-5 TRBV30
CAIRADRGQVTNGYTF TRBJ1-2 TRBV10-3
CASSDVWGADTQYF TRBJ2-3 TRBV10-1
CASSRDRGDEQFF TRBJ2-1 TRBV11-2
CASSLTRNTGELFF TRBJ2-2 TRBV7-3
CASGPGGASYEQYF TRBJ2-7 TRBV5-1
CASSPGVDQPQHF TRBJ1-5 TRBV5-1
CASSIGQSYGYTF TRBJ1-2 TRBV10-1
CASSQARQRGYTF TRBJ1-2 TRBV14
CASSQAREASYEQYF TRBJ2-7 TRBV4-2
CASVGGGNQPQHF TRBJ1-5 TRBV28
CATVTGVNEKLFF TRBJ1-4 TRBV6-6
CASTPGGRIGPQHF TRBJ1-5 TRBV28
CASGQRWSGYTF TRBJ1-2 TRBV2
CASSQDGRTGGYTEAFF TRBJ1-1 TRBV4-1
CASSYPLGEGSYEQYF TRBJ2-7 TRBV6-5
CASSVVGGPRDTQYF TRBJ2-3 TRBV9
CATLDRAGANVLTF TRBJ2-6 TRBV28
CASRFTTGELFF TRBJ2-2 TRBV7-3
CASSLGQNTGELFF TRBJ2-2 TRBV7-9
CASSVAASGGVGEQFF TRBJ2-1 TRBV9
CSVRGGEGSPLHF TRBJ1-6 TRBV29-1
CASSLVAQGVTEAFF TRBJ1-1 TRBV27
CASSLGFGNGNVEQYF TRBJ2-7 TRBV5-1
CASSRGTGATGYGYTF TRBJ1-2 TRBV28
CASSAPDRNGNGYTF TRBJ1-2 TRBV28
CASSLGDRYLAEAFF TRBJ1-1 TRBV28
CAISESGDNYEQYF TRBJ2-7 TRBV10-3
CASSPDSNLNTEAFF TRBJ1-1 TRBV7-2
CASSSKNEVSSGNTIYF TRBJ1-3 TRBV5-4
CASSQVTPDNEQFF TRBJ2-1 TRBV4-1
CASSDRRERNTIYF TRBJ1-3 TRBV21-1
CASSAGTSPADTQYF TRBJ2-3 TRBV6-4
CASSDPRTGYDYGYTF TRBJ1-2 TRBV19
CASSGSGPDTQYF TRBJ2-3 TRBV5-1
CASSLLGREFEKLFF TRBJ1-4 TRBV27
CASSLSGGGVQPQHF TRBJ1-5 TRBV27
CASTPQGKGSGELFF TRBJ2-2 TRBV7-3
CASSWRSGNTIYF TRBJ1-3 TRBV5-1
CASSALTGTSGSNEQFF TRBJ2-1 TRBV10-1
CASSHGDRPQNTEAFF TRBJ1-1 TRBV4-1
CASRTTRDQETQYF TRBJ2-5 TRBV2
CASTSGVPEQYF TRBJ2-7 TRBV2
CASSYSLGLRTYEQYF TRBJ2-7 TRBV6-5
CASSPFDRDSTDTQYF TRBJ2-3 TRBV18